These T cell receptor beta chains were read from a single sample in a study of T cell clones after liver transplantation. Clones were read by immunoSEQ multiplex PCR, and TCRdb kept only the in-frame ones, dropping some. Here the sample spans approximately 68,000 clones, roughly 80% being singletons. The sequenced sample was CD4+ T cells from blood, obtained before liver transplant. Source of these receptors: a human donor who received a liver transplant. The conserved cysteine and the conserved F or W are not part of the CDR3 here.

j_call v_call cdr3_length cdr3_aa
TRBJ2-7 TRBV28 10 ASADRPYEQY
TRBJ2-1 TRBV4-1 14 ASSQVLETRGNEQF
TRBJ1-2 TRBV14 11 ASSRDRVYGYT
TRBJ2-7 TRBV5-1 15 ASRSGTVGSDSYEQY
TRBJ2-5 TRBV10-2 14 ASSESGGGGQETQY
TRBJ2-2 TRBV7-7 14 ASSPSSGSPTGELF
TRBJ2-1 TRBV29-1 13 SATPLAGGSGEQF
TRBJ2-1 TRBV30 12 AWATSGWDNEQF
TRBJ2-1 TRBV5-1 13 ASSLLAGAVNEQF
TRBJ2-3 TRBV7-6 13 ASSLSSGATDTQY
TRBJ1-1 TRBV9 13 ASSRSVQMNTEAF
TRBJ2-1 TRBV7-9 13 ASSSYLAGYNEQF
TRBJ2-7 TRBV5-4 13 ASSLASGSSYEQY
TRBJ1-2 TRBV5-1 10 ASSEGIYGYT
TRBJ1-3 TRBV28 14 ASSSQGGTEGNTIY
TRBJ2-7 TRBV7-8 11 ASSLGITYEQY
TRBJ2-1 TRBV5-1 13 ASSFTSGRAGEQF
TRBJ2-5 TRBV10-3 12 AISESGTRGSQY
TRBJ2-4 TRBV4-3 11 ASSQEGSNIQY
TRBJ1-2 TRBV28 10 ASSTSGYGYT
TRBJ2-7 TRBV7-2 10 ASSLVRHEQY
TRBJ1-3 TRBV9 13 ASSAGGIPGNTIY